The next 7 T cell receptor beta chains were all read from a single sample in a study of shared clonotypes between healthy human individuals. CD8 cells regarded as naive lacked CD45RO, were positively chosen for CCR7, and omitted terminally differentiated effector memory CD45RA+ cells. Sequencing was performed with immunoSEQ multiplex PCR; in TCRdb, only in-frame clones are kept and a portion is missing. The profile shows about 1,900,000 clones, approximately 95% of them singletons. The sequenced material came from naive CD8+ T cells sorted from blood. Every receptor here comes from a man aged 18 to 30 in good health.

This chain uses TRBV27 with TRBJ2-3, with a possible D match to TRBD2 (6 bases). This CDR3 has 16 amino acids. V was shortened by 2 bases and J by 0 bases, with 12 bases between the two germline ends. The germline V gene has CDR1 MNHEY and CDR2 SMNVEV (reference sequence). The CDR3 protein is CASSLAVSGSTDTQYF. The CDR3 DNA reads as TGTGCCAGCAGTTTAGCTGTTAGCGGTAGCACAGATACGCAGTATTTT.

This clone was detected once. The chain links TRBV2 to TRBJ2-3; D is ambiguous. The CDR3 length is 14 residues. In germline, CDR1 is SNHLY, CDR2 FYNNEI. V dropped 6 bases and J dropped 0 bases, with 10 bases sitting between them. This chain's CDR3 is CASSSVASTDTQYF. The DNA for the CDR3 is TGTGCCAGCAGCTCTGTGGCTAGCACAGATACGCAGTATTTT.

This clone was observed a few times. The chain is built from TRBV7-9 and TRBJ1-5; 9 bases map to TRBD1. The CDR3 length is 15 residues. Germline-derived CDR1 and CDR2 are SEHNR and FQNEAQ (reference sequence). After removal of 5 bases from V and 1 base from J, the junction contained 3 bases not matched to a gene. The CDR3 nucleotides are TGTGCCAGCAGCCAGGGGACAGGGAGCAATCAGCCCCAGCATTTT. This sequence encodes CASSQGTGSNQPQHF.

The J gene is TRBJ2-3, the V gene TRBV5-1, with 12 bases lining up with TRBD2. Trimming cost V 5 bases and J 2 bases; bases outside gene matches: 6. CDR3 length equals 16 residues. Germline V gene sequence: CDR1 SGHRS, CDR2 YFSETQ. CDR3 nucleotide sequence: TGCGCCAGCAGGTCGACTAGCGGGGGATCCACAGATACGCAGTATTTT. Protein product: CASRSTSGGSTDTQYF.

This sequence joins TRBV2 and TRBJ1-1; D not certain. V shed 6 bases and J shed 1 base, with 9 bases lying between them. Germline CDR1 and CDR2: SNHLY and FYNNEI. This CDR3 region has 13 residues. The CDR3 DNA sequence: TGTGCCAGCAGAGTTTTGGGGAACACTGAAGCTTTCTTT. Its translation: CASRVLGNTEAFF. The whole variable domain, remainder taken from reference TRBV2 and TRBJ1-1, is EPEVTQTPSHQVTQMGQEVILRCVPISNHLYFYWYRQILGQKVEFLVSFYNNEISEKSEIFDDQFSVERPDGSNFTLKIRSTKLEDSAMYFCASRVLGNTEAFFGQGTRLTVV.

The chain employs TRBV4-1 and TRBJ2-5; perhaps TRBD1 as D (6 bases). CDR3 length: 16 amino acids. CDR1 is MGHRA, CDR2 YSYEKL, per germline. V shed 1 base and J shed 1 base, with 13 bases lying between them. Here the CDR3 DNA reads TGCGCCAGCAGCCAAGGGGTCAGGGGCCTCCAAGAGACCCAGTACTTC. It specifies CASSQGVRGLQETQYF.

The rearrangement links TRBV9 to TRBJ2-5; TRBD1 or TRBD2 may be the D gene (5 bases each). CDR1 is SGDLS and CDR2 is YYNGEE in the germline V gene. The CDR3 contains 12 residues. V shed 3 bases and J shed 10 bases, with 13 bases lying between them. The CDR3 loop reads CASSAGGEGQYF. In nucleotides, the CDR3 is TGTGCCAGCAGCGCTGGGGGAGAGGGCCAGTACTTC.